These 28 T cell receptor beta chains came from one sample sequenced in a study of T-cell reconstitution after alpha-beta-depleted transplantation in children. Preparing the TCRbeta library involved the use of unique molecular identifiers. TCRdb used MiXCR to reprocess the PCR reads, holding one entry per CDR3 protein. This table has 350,000 to 450,000 distinct CDR3 sequences, about a fifth appearing once. Sequencing was performed on PBMCs from the stem cell graft donor, taken from the stem cell graft. The receptors here all came from a human donor who donated a stem cell graft to a child with acute myeloid leukemia.

This CDR3 is CASSTEGLGAFF. Written as DNA, the CDR3 is TGTGCCAGCAGCACAGAGGGCCTGGGAGCTTTCTTT. The rearrangement joins TRBV7-9 to TRBJ1-1; D remains ambiguous. Trimming removed 5 bases at V and 10 bases at J, with 14 bases between. This CDR3 contains 12 residues. Per the germline V gene, CDR1 is SEHNR and CDR2 is FQNEAQ (reference sequence).

V usage is TRBV5-5 and J usage is TRBJ1-2; D call uncertain. Germline V gene sequence: CDR1 SGHKS, CDR2 YYEKEE (reference sequence). The V and J ends lost 0 bases and 0 bases respectively, with 3 bases between them. The length of the CDR3 is 13 residues. The DNA for the CDR3 is TGTGCCAGCAGCTTGGTACCTAACTATGGCTACACCTTC. Translated: CASSLVPNYGYTF.

This clonotype was seen more than once but under ten times. V gene TRBV12-3 or TRBV12-4 combines with J gene TRBJ2-5; D might be TRBD1 (5 bases). Trimming cost V 4 bases and J 1 base, with 10 bases left between them. The CDR3 is 14 residues long. Here the CDR3 DNA reads TGTGCCAGCAGTTCGGTCAGGGCCCAAGAGACCCAGTACTTC. Protein sequence: CASSSVRAQETQYF.

This clonotype was recorded a few times. This sequence joins TRBV7-2 and TRBJ1-1; TRBD1 matches 7 bases. The length of the CDR3 is 15 residues. Germline CDR1 is SGHTA and CDR2 is FQGNSA. The V segment lost 6 bases and the J segment 0 bases; nucleotides outside the gene matches: 7. CDR3 nucleotides: TGTGCCAGCAGTTATCAGACAGGGTTGAACACTGAAGCTTTCTTT. This codes for CASSYQTGLNTEAFF.

This clonotype occurred a few times. The chain combines TRBV20-1 with TRBJ2-7; D ambiguous. CDR1 is DFQATT, CDR2 SNEGSKA, per germline (reference sequence). CDR3 length: 13 amino acids. V gave up 5 bases and J gave up 2 bases, with 13 bases separating them. CDR3 nucleotide sequence: TGCAGTGCTGCGTCCTCAGACCCCTACGAGCAGTACTTC. As protein: CSAASSDPYEQYF.

This clonotype was counted a few times. The chain carries TRBV20-1 and TRBJ2-1; D is unclear. This CDR3 comprises 10 residues. V was shortened by 0 bases and J by 8 bases, with 2 bases between the two germline ends. Germline V gene sequence: CDR1 DFQATT, CDR2 SNEGSKA (reference sequence). The CDR3 DNA sequence: TGCAGTGCTAGAGAAGATGAGCAGTTCTTC. Translating gives CSAREDEQFF.

The chain combines TRBV29-1 with TRBJ2-7; a possible D gene is TRBD2 (6 bases). The CDR3 consists of 16 residues. The ends were cut back, 0 bases at V and 0 bases at J, with 15 bases in the middle. The germline CDR1 and CDR2 sequences are SQVTM and ANQGSEA. CDR3 DNA sequence: TGCAGCGTTGAAGATCTCGCCGGGGGAGGCTCCTACGAGCAGTACTTC. Translating gives CSVEDLAGGGSYEQYF.

This clonotype was picked up many times. The V and J genes are TRBV20-1 and TRBJ2-3; weak D call: TRBD2 (5 bases). Germline V gene lookup returns CDR1 DFQATT and CDR2 SNEGSKA (reference sequence). V dropped 5 bases and J dropped 1 base, with 13 bases sitting between them. The CDR3 runs 14 residues. CDR3 sequence reads: CSAGPGGRTDTQYF. CDR3 nucleotide sequence: TGCAGTGCTGGGCCTGGAGGCCGCACAGATACGCAGTATTTT.

This clonotype appeared many times. The CDR3 reads CASRQGVNTEAFF. The CDR3 nucleotides read TGTGCCAGCAGGCAGGGGGTTAACACTGAAGCTTTCTTT. The rearrangement joins TRBV12-3 or TRBV12-4 to TRBJ1-1, with 7 bases fitting TRBD1. The CDR3 runs 13 residues. V trimming: 6 bases; J trimming: 2 bases; junction bases outside the gene matches: 3.

This clonotype was detected a few times. V usage is TRBV7-9 and J usage is TRBJ1-6; D is uncertain. The CDR3 runs to 13 residues. Germline V lookup: CDR1 SEHNR, CDR2 FQNEAQ (reference sequence). The V end lost 1 base, the J end lost 9 bases, and 7 bases lay between the germline ends. CDR3 in DNA: TGTGCCAGCAGCTTAGAGGGAACTTCACCCCTCCACTTT. It specifies CASSLEGTSPLHF.

This clonotype was counted at least ten times. This rearrangement joins TRBV29-1 to TRBJ2-7; 9 bases map to TRBD1. The CDR3 sequence is 12 residues long. Germline lookup yields CDR1 SQVTM and CDR2 ANQGSEA. J gave up 5 bases and V 2 bases, and 1 base lay outside the gene matches. The CDR3 region is CSVETGGDEQYF. The CDR3 DNA is TGCAGCGTTGAAACAGGGGGCGACGAGCAGTACTTC.

This clonotype was found many times. The rearrangement links TRBV7-6 to TRBJ2-2, with D uncertain. The CDR3 is made up of 15 amino acids. V was shortened by 1 base and J by 0 bases, with 6 bases between the two germline ends. Germline CDR1 reads SGHVS; CDR2 reads FNYEAQ. The CDR3 here is CASSLGGANTGELFF. The DNA of the CDR3 is TGTGCCAGCAGCTTAGGCGGAGCGAACACCGGGGAGCTGTTTTTT.

This chain uses TRBV20-1 with TRBJ2-3; no clear D. Germline CDR1 and CDR2: DFQATT and SNEGSKA (reference sequence). The germline V and J ends were trimmed by 4 bases and 0 bases, with 11 bases remaining between them. This CDR3 region has 14 residues. The CDR3 DNA sequence: TGCAGTGCTACGGAATATTCTAGCACAGATACGCAGTATTTT. This codes for CSATEYSSTDTQYF.

This clonotype appeared a few times. The CDR3 spells CASSQLAAGELFF. The CDR3, as DNA: TGTGCCAGCAGCCAATTAGCCGCCGGGGAGCTGTTTTTT. The genes are TRBV3-1 and TRBJ2-2; no clear D gene. The CDR3 length is 13 residues. V was shortened by 2 bases and J by 6 bases, with 7 bases between the two germline ends. Germline assignment: CDR1 LGHDT and CDR2 YNNKEL (reference sequence).

This chain joins TRBV12-3 or TRBV12-4 and TRBJ2-1; TRBD2 matches 11 bases. V shed 5 bases and J 4 bases; nucleotides not matched to a gene: 4. The CDR3 runs 15 residues. The chain's CDR3 is CASSPVAGGYNEQFF. DNA for the CDR3: TGTGCCAGCAGTCCCGTAGCGGGAGGGTACAATGAGCAGTTCTTC.

The V call is TRBV4-3, the J call TRBJ2-1, with TRBD1 matching over 7 bases. Trimming removed 4 bases from V and 5 bases from J; junction bases left unmatched: 5. The germline V gene has CDR1 LGHNA and CDR2 YSLEER. CDR3 length: 14 amino acids. CDR3 sequence: CASSLGTVNNEQFF. Here the CDR3 DNA reads TGCGCCAGCAGCCTAGGGACAGTCAACAATGAGCAGTTCTTC.

This clonotype was seen a handful of times. The chain employs TRBV20-1 and TRBJ2-3; D gene uncertain. V was shortened by 6 bases and J by 3 bases, with 16 bases between the two germline ends. Germline V gene sequence: CDR1 DFQATT, CDR2 SNEGSKA (reference sequence). The CDR3 covers 14 residues. In DNA, the CDR3 is TGCAGTGCACAGAGCCCTACACCGACAGATACGCAGTATTTT. Its translation: CSAQSPTPTDTQYF.

The chain joins TRBV12-3 or TRBV12-4 to TRBJ2-1; TRBD2 aligns across 13 bases. The CDR3 runs 16 residues. V was pared by 6 bases and J by 5 bases, with 7 bases of the junction left unmatched. The CDR3 nucleotides are TGTGCCAGCAGCCCACCAGGACTAGCGGGAGACAATGAGCAGTTCTTC. It specifies CASSPPGLAGDNEQFF.

This clonotype was observed a single time. The chain uses TRBV4-3 and TRBJ2-7; perhaps TRBD2 as D (6 bases). The ends were cut back, 1 base at V and 2 bases at J, with 12 bases in the middle. CDR3 length equals 15 residues. Germline V gene lookup returns CDR1 LGHNA and CDR2 YSLEER. CDR3 sequence: CASSQAAAGTYEQYF. In nucleotides, the CDR3 is TGCGCCAGCAGCCAAGCTGCAGCGGGCACCTACGAGCAGTACTTC.

This sequence joins TRBV5-1 and TRBJ2-1; 11 nucleotides line up with TRBD2. V shed 5 bases, J shed 7 bases, and the junction held 5 bases outside the gene matches. Germline V gives CDR1 SGHRS, CDR2 YFSETQ. The CDR3 length is 14 residues. CDR3 region: CASSSGRALNEQFF. In nucleotides, the CDR3 is TGCGCCAGCAGTAGCGGGAGGGCCTTAAATGAGCAGTTCTTC.

V is TRBV12-3 or TRBV12-4 and J is TRBJ2-1; 7 bases are shared with TRBD2. The V gene end was trimmed by 6 bases and the J gene end by 6 bases; junction bases not matched to a gene: 8. CDR3 size: 14 residues. The CDR3 nucleotides are TGTGCCAGCAGGAATGCGGGACTACCCAATGAGCAGTTCTTC. It is translated as CASRNAGLPNEQFF.

This clonotype showed up just once. The V and J genes are TRBV4-1 and TRBJ1-6, with no clear D. The CDR3 consists of 15 residues. Germline V CDR1 and CDR2: MGHRA, YSYEKL. V was clipped by 2 bases and J by 9 bases, with 14 bases between them. The CDR3 nucleotides are TGCGCCAGCAGCCAAATCGGAGGGTTGGGTTCACCCCTCCACTTT. Translating gives CASSQIGGLGSPLHF.

The chain's CDR3 is CASSLPQGPQYF. CDR3 nucleotides: TGTGCCAGCAGTTTACCCCAAGGGCCCCAGTACTTC. The V call is TRBV27, the J call TRBJ2-5; D call uncertain. This CDR3 comprises 12 residues. V was clipped by 2 bases and J by 9 bases, with 10 bases between them. Germline loops: CDR1 MNHEY, CDR2 SMNVEV (reference sequence).

The table lists this clonotype with a few counts. The chain employs TRBV28 and TRBJ2-7; 7 positions match TRBD1. The CDR3 spans 14 residues. Germline assignment: CDR1 MDHEN and CDR2 SYDVKM. J lost 1 base, V lost 3 bases, and 3 bases had no gene match. The CDR3 reads CASSLTGYSYEQYF. For the CDR3, the DNA is TGTGCCAGCAGTTTGACAGGGTATTCCTACGAGCAGTACTTC. Using reference TRBV28 and TRBJ2-7 for the parts outside the CDR3, the full variable domain is DVKVTQSSRYLVKRTGEKVFLECVQDMDHENMFWYRQDPGLGLRLIYFSYDVKMKEKGDIPEGYSVSREKKERFSLILESASTNQTSMYLCASSLTGYSYEQYFGPGTRLTVT.

The V and J genes are TRBV25-1 and TRBJ1-2; tentatively, D is TRBD1 (5 bases). The CDR3 consists of 12 residues. V shed 3 bases and J shed 5 bases, with 7 bases lying between them. CDR1 is MGHDK and CDR2 is SYGVNS in the germline V gene. CDR3 sequence: CASSEGPYGYTF. In nucleotides, the CDR3 is TGTGCCAGCAGTGAGGGGCCGTATGGCTACACCTTC.

The chain employs TRBV19 and TRBJ2-1; 10 nucleotides match TRBD2. Germline V gene data show CDR1 as LNHDA and CDR2 as SQIVND (reference sequence). The CDR3 runs 14 residues. Germline trimming cut 7 bases from V and 8 bases from J; bases unmatched to any gene: 8. CDR3 in DNA: TGTGCCAGTACCCAGACTAGCGGGTTCCATGAGCAGTTCTTC. Protein: CASTQTSGFHEQFF.

The rearrangement uses TRBV5-1 and TRBJ2-7, with D perhaps matching TRBD1 (5 bases). Trimming took off 0 bases at V and 2 bases at J, with 12 bases between the two ends. Germline assignment: CDR1 SGHRS and CDR2 YFSETQ. The CDR3 has 15 residues. The CDR3 DNA sequence: TGCGCCAGCAGCTTGGTTTACAGGAATACCTACGAGCAGTACTTC. Encoded protein: CASSLVYRNTYEQYF.

As regards this clonotype: The junction departs from germline at one end; a sequencing error may be responsible. The V gene is TRBV20-1, the J gene TRBJ2-3; weak D call: TRBD2 (5 bases). Looked up from germline, CDR1 is DFQATT and CDR2 is SNEGSKA (reference sequence). The CDR3 runs to 17 residues. The CDR3 DNA reads as TGCTGTGCTAGACCACGCCTGGCGGGCTCCCTCACAGATACGCAGTATTTT. As protein: CCARPRLAGSLTDTQYF.